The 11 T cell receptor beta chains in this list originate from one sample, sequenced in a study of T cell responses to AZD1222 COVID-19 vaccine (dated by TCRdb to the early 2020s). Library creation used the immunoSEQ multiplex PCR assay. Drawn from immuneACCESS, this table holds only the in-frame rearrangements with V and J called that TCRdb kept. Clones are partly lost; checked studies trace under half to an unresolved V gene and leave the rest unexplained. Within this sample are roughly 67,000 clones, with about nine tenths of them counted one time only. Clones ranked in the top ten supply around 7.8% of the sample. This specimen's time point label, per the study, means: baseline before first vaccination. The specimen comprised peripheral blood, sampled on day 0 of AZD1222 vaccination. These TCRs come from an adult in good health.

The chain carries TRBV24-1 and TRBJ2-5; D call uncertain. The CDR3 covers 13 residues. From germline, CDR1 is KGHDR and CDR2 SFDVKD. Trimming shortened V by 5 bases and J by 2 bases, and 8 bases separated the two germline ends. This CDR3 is CATSGWDQETQYF. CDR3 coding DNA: TGTGCCACCAGTGGGTGGGATCAAGAGACCCAGTACTTC.

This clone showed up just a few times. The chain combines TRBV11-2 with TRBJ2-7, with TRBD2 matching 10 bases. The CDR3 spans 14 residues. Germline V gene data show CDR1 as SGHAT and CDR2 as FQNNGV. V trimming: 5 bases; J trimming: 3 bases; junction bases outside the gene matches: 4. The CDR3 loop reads CASSGIAGGYEQYF. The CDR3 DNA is TGTGCCAGCAGCGGTATAGCGGGAGGCTACGAGCAGTACTTC.

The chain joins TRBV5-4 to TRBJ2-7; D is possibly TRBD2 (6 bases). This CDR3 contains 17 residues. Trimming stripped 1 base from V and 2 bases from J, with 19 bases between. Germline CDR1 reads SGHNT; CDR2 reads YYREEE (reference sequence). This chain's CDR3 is CASSLLDDGRGAYEQYF. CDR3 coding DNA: TGTGCCAGCAGCTTGTTGGATGACGGGAGAGGCGCCTACGAGCAGTACTTC. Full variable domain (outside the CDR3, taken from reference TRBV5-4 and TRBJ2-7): ETGVTQSPTHLIKTRGQQVTLRCSSQSGHNTVSWYQQALGQGPQFIFQYYREEENGRGNFPPRFSGLQFPNYSSELNVNALELDDSALYLCASSLLDDGRGAYEQYFGPGTRLTVT.

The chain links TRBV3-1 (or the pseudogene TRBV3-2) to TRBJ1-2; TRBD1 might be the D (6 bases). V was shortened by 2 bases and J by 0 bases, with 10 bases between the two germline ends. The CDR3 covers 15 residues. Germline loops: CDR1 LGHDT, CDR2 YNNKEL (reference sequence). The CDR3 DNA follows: TGTGCCAGCAGCCAACCCGGACAGCCTAACTATGGCTACACCTTC. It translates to CASSQPGQPNYGYTF.

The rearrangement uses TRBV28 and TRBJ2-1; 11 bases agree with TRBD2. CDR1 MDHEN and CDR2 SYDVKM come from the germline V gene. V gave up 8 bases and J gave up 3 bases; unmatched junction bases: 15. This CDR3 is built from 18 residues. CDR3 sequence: CASSISSGRPADYNEQFF. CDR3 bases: TGTGCCAGCTCTATTTCTAGCGGGAGGCCCGCTGACTACAATGAGCAGTTCTTC.

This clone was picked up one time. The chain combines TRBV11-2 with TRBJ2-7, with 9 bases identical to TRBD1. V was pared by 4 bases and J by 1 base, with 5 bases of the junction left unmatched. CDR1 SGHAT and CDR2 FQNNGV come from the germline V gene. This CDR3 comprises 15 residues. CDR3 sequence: CASSSGQGTSYEQYF. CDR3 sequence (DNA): TGTGCCAGCAGCTCGGGACAGGGAACTTCCTACGAGCAGTACTTC.

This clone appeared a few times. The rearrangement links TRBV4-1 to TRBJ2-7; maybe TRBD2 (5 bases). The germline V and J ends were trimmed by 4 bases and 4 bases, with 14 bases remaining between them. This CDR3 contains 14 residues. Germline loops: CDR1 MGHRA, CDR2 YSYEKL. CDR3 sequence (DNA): TGCGCCAGCAGCCGAGTACTAGGGTCGTACGAGCAGTACTTC. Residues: CASSRVLGSYEQYF.

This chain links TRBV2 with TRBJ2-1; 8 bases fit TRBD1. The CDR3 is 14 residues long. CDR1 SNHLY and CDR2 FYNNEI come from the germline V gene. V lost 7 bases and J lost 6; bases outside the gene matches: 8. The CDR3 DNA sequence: TGTGCCAGCATTTTTAGGACAGGGATCAATGAGCAGTTCTTC. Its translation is CASIFRTGINEQFF. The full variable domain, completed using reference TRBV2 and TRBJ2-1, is EPEVTQTPSHQVTQMGQEVILRCVPISNHLYFYWYRQILGQKVEFLVSFYNNEISEKSEIFDDQFSVERPDGSNFTLKIRSTKLEDSAMYFCASIFRTGINEQFFGPGTRLTVL.

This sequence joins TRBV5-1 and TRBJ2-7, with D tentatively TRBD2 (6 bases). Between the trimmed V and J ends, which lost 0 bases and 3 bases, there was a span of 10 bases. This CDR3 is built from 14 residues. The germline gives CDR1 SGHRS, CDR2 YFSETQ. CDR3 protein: CASSLGGEVYEQYF. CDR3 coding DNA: TGCGCCAGCAGCTTGGGAGGGGAGGTCTACGAGCAGTACTTC.

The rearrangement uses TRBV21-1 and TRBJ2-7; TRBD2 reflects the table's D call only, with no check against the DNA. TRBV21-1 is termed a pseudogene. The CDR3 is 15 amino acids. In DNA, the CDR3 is TGTGCCAGCAGCAACTACCCTAGTCCGGCCTACGAGCAGTACTTC. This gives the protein CASSNYPSPAYEQYF.

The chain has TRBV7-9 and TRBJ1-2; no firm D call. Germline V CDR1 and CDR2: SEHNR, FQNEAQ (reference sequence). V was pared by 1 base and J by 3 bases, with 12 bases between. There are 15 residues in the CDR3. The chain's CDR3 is CASSLVQDQDYGYTF. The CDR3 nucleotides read TGTGCCAGCAGCTTAGTTCAGGACCAGGACTATGGCTACACCTTC. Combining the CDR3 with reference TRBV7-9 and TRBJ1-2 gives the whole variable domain DTGVSQNPRHKITKRGQNVTFRCDPISEHNRLYWYRQTLGQGPEFLTYFQNEAQLEKSRLLSDRFSAERPKGSFSTLEIQRTEQGDSAMYLCASSLVQDQDYGYTFGSGTRLTVV.